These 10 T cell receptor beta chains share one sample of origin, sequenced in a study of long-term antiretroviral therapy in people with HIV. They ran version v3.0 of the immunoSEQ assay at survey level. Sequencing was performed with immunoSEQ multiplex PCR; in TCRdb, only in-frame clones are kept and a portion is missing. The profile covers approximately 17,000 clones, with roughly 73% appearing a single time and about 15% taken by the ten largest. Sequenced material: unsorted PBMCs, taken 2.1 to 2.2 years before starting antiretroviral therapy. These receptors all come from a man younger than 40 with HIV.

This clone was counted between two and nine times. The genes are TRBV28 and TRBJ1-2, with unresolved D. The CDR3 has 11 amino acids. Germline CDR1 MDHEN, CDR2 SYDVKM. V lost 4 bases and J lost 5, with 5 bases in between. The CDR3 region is CASSSNYGYTF. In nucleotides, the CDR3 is TGTGCCAGCAGTTCCAATTATGGCTACACCTTC.

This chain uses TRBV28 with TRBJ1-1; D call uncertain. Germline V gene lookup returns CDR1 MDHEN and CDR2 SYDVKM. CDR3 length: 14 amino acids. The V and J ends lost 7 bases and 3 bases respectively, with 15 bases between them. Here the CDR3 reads CASTLSGIYTEAFF. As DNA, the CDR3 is TGTGCCAGCACTCTCTCGGGTATCTACACTGAAGCTTTCTTT.

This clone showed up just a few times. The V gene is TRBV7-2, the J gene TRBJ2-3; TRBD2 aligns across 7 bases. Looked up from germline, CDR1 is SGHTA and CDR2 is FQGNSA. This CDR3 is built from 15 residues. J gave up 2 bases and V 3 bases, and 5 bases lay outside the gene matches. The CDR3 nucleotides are TGTGCCAGCAGCTTGGGAGGGCCATCCACAGATACGCAGTATTTT. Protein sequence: CASSLGGPSTDTQYF.

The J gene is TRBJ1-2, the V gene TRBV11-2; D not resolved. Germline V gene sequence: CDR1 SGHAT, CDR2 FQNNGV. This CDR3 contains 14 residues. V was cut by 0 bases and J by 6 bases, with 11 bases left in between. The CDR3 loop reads CASSLDPNANGYTF. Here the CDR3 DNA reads TGTGCCAGCAGCTTAGATCCAAACGCGAATGGCTACACCTTC.

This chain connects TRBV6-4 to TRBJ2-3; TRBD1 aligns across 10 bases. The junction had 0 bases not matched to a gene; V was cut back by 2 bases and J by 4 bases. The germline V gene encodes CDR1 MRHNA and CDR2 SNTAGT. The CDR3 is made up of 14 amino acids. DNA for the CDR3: TGTGCCAGCAGTGACGGGACAGGGGCAGATACGCAGTATTTT. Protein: CASSDGTGADTQYF.

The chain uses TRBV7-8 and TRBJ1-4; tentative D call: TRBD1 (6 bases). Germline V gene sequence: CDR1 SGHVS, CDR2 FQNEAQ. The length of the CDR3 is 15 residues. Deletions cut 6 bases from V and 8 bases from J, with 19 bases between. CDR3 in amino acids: CASSSAGAAGEKLFF. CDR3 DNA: TGTGCCAGCAGTTCAGCGGGGGCGGCGGGGGAAAAACTGTTTTTT.

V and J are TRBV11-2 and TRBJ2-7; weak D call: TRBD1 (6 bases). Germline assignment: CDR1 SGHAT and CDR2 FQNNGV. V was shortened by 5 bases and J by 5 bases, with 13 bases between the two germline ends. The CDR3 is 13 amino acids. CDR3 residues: CASSEQGLNEQYF. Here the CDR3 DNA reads TGTGCCAGCAGCGAACAGGGTTTAAACGAGCAGTACTTC.

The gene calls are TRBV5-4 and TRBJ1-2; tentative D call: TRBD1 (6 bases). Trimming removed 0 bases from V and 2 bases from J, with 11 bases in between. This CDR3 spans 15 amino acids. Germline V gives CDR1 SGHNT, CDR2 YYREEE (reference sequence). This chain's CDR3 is CASSLEGVANYGYTF. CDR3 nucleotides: TGTGCCAGCAGCTTGGAGGGGGTAGCCAACTATGGCTACACCTTC.

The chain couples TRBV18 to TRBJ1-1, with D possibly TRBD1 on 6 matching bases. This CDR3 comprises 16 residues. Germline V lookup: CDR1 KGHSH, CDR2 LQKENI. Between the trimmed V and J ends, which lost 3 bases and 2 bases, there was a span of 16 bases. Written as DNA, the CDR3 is TGTGCCAGCTCACCCCAAACCGGGACAAGTAACACTGAAGCTTTCTTT. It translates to CASSPQTGTSNTEAFF.

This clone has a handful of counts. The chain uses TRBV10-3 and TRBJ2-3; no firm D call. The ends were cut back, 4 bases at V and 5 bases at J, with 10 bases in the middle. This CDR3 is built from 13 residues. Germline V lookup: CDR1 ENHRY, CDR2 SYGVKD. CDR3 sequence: CAISANVQDTQYF. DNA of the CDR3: TGTGCCATCAGTGCAAACGTCCAAGATACGCAGTATTTT.